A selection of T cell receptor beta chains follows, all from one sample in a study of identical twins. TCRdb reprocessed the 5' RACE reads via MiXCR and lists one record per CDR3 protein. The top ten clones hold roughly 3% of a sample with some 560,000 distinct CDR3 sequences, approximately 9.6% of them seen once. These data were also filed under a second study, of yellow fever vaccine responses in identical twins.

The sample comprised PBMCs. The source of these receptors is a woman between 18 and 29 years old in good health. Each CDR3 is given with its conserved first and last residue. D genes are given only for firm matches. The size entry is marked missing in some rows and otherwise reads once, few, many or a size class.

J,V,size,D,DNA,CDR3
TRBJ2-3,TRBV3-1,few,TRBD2,TGTGCCAGCACCAGCGGGGAATCTAGCACAGATACGCAGTATTTT,CASTSGESSTDTQYF
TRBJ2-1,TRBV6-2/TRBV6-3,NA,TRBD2,TGTGCCAGCAGTTACGGGCTAGCGGCATTCTTC,CASSYGLAAFF
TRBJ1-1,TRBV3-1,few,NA,TGTGCCAGCAGCCAAGTTTCCCCGGGAGGCACTGAAGCTTTCTTT,CASSQVSPGGTEAFF
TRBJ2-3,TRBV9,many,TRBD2,TGTGCCAGCAGCGTAGGTAGTAGCGGGGGCACAGATACGCAGTATTTT,CASSVGSSGGTDTQYF
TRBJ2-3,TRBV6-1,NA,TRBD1,TGTGCCAGCAGTCCAGAGGCTCCGGGACAGGGGGTGTATACGCAGTATTTT,CASSPEAPGQGVYTQYF
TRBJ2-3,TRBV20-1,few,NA,TGCAGTGCTTCACTTAGTGTATCGGGAGATACGCAGTATTTT,CSASLSVSGDTQYF
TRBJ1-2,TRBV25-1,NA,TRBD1,TGTGCCAGCAGTGATCTGGACAGGGTGGCCCCTCTGGGCTACACCTTC,CASSDLDRVAPLGYTF
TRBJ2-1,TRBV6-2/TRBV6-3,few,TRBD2,TGTGCCAGCAGTCCAGGAGTAGCGGGAGAGGGGAATGAGCAGTTCTTC,CASSPGVAGEGNEQFF
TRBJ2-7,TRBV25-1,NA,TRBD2,TGTGCCAGCACCGGGACTAGCGGGGTATTCGAGCAGTACTTC,CASTGTSGVFEQYF
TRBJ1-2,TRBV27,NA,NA,TGTGCCAGCAGTTTAACCCGGGACTATGGCTACACCTTC,CASSLTRDYGYTF
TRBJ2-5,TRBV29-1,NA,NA,TGCAGCGTTGACAGGGACCTCCAAGAGACCCAGTACTTC,CSVDRDLQETQYF
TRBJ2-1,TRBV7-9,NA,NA,TGTGCCAGCAGCTTATCACGGGGGTACAATGAGCAGTTCTTC,CASSLSRGYNEQFF
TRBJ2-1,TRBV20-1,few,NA,TGCAGTGCTAGAGATGAGTCGGCGGGAACACTGCACAATGAGCAGTTCTTC,CSARDESAGTLHNEQFF